These 30 T cell receptor beta chains were all obtained from the same sample, sequenced in a study of naive and memory T cell subsets. Both TRBC1 and TRBC2 were covered by a beta constant-region primer of two equimolar oligonucleotides. Via MiXCR, TCRdb re-called the UMI-ligation and nested PCR reads, giving one row per CDR3 protein. Of 120,000 to 150,000 distinct CDR3 sequences detected, over 15% appear once; the ten largest clones hold 0.14% to 0.15%. Sequencing was carried out using naive CD4+ T cells from blood. The source is a human donor in good health.

The CDR3 DNA is TGTGCCAGCTCGCCCGGGGTGGTCGATACGCAGTATTTT. Its translation: CASSPGVVDTQYF. The V call is TRBV18, the J call TRBJ2-3; possibly TRBD2 for D (5 bases). The CDR3 has 13 residues. The germline V gene has CDR1 KGHSH and CDR2 LQKENI. Trimming cost V 6 bases and J 6 bases, with 13 bases left between them.

The chain employs TRBV6-5 and TRBJ1-2, with 10 bases aligning to TRBD1. V lost 6 bases and J lost 2; bases outside the gene matches: 9. CDR1 and CDR2 (germline): MNHEY, SVGAGI. This CDR3 is 16 amino acids long. The chain's CDR3 is CASSRGGQGFNYGYTF. The CDR3 DNA reads TGTGCCAGCAGCCGCGGGGGACAGGGGTTCAACTATGGCTACACCTTC.

This clonotype has more than one count but fewer than ten. The CDR3 is CSATTTDTQYF. CDR3 nucleotide sequence: TGCAGTGCGACCACCACAGATACGCAGTATTTT. The chain is built from TRBV20-1 and TRBJ2-3; D unclear. The length of the CDR3 is 11 residues. Looked up from germline, CDR1 is DFQATT and CDR2 is SNEGSKA (reference sequence). V was clipped by 6 bases and J by 2 bases, with 6 bases between them.

This clonotype has more than one count but fewer than ten. This chain uses TRBV27 with TRBJ2-7; TRBD2 aligns across 15 bases. The V segment lost 4 bases and the J segment 1 base; nucleotides outside the gene matches: 8. This CDR3 has 18 residues. The V gene's germline CDR1 is MNHEY and CDR2 SMNVEV (reference sequence). This chain's CDR3 is CASSSRTSGRAGSYEQYF. DNA for the CDR3: TGTGCCAGCAGTTCCAGGACTAGCGGGAGGGCCGGGTCCTACGAGCAGTACTTC.

The chain joins TRBV29-1 to TRBJ2-7; either TRBD1 or TRBD2 may supply D (6 bases each). Looked up from germline, CDR1 is SQVTM and CDR2 is ANQGSEA. Trimming pared 4 bases from V and 6 bases from J, leaving 13 bases between. This CDR3 has 12 residues. CDR3 coding DNA: TGCAGCGTTGGCTCGGGGGCTGGCGAGCAGTACTTC. Its translation: CSVGSGAGEQYF.

This clonotype has at least ten counts. This chain uses TRBV7-7 with TRBJ2-5; D is unclear. Trimming shortened V by 2 bases and J by 2 bases, and 6 bases separated the two germline ends. The CDR3 length is 13 residues. Germline loops: CDR1 SSHAT, CDR2 FNYEAQ (reference sequence). The CDR3 reads CASSLMGQETQYF. The CDR3 nucleotides are TGTGCCAGCAGCTTAATGGGGCAAGAGACCCAGTACTTC. Drawing the rest from reference TRBV7-7 and TRBJ2-5, the complete variable domain is GAGVSQSPRYKVTKRGQDVTLRCDPISSHATLYWYQQALGQGPEFLTYFNYEAQPDKSGLPSDRFSAERPEGSISTLTIQRTEQRDSAMYRCASSLMGQETQYFGPGTRLLVL.

This clonotype has just a few counts. The chain uses TRBV18 and TRBJ2-2; D possibly corresponds to TRBD1 (5 bases). Germline V gene lookup returns CDR1 KGHSH and CDR2 LQKENI. V lost 3 bases to trimming and J lost 0 bases, with 8 bases between them. This CDR3 has 15 residues. DNA of the CDR3: TGTGCCAGCTCACCGGGGCTCGCGAACACCGGGGAGCTGTTTTTT. Encoded protein: CASSPGLANTGELFF.

The V gene is TRBV12-3 or TRBV12-4, the J gene TRBJ1-1; possible D gene TRBD1, 6 bases. This CDR3 contains 17 residues. Between the trimmed V and J ends, which lost 3 bases and 0 bases, there was a span of 17 bases. The chain's CDR3 is CASSFQGRRFVNTEAFF. The DNA for the CDR3 is TGTGCCAGCAGTTTTCAGGGGCGGAGGTTCGTGAACACTGAAGCTTTCTTT.

The chain employs TRBV6-4 and TRBJ2-1; D is undetermined. The ends were cut back, 3 bases at V and 4 bases at J, with 10 bases in the middle. Germline V gene lookup returns CDR1 MRHNA and CDR2 SNTAGT. CDR3 length equals 14 residues. The CDR3 spells CASSEKVWYNEQFF. The CDR3 region has the DNA TGTGCCAGCAGTGAAAAGGTGTGGTACAATGAGCAGTTCTTC.

V and J are TRBV28 and TRBJ2-1; 9 positions agree with TRBD1. The V gene end was trimmed by 4 bases and the J gene end by 8 bases; junction bases not matched to a gene: 9. Germline assignment: CDR1 MDHEN and CDR2 SYDVKM. This CDR3 comprises 15 residues. CDR3 region: CASSSPGQGSHEQFF. CDR3 nucleotide sequence: TGTGCCAGCAGTTCACCGGGACAGGGATCCCATGAGCAGTTCTTC.

The chain couples TRBV6-6 to TRBJ2-7; the D is unclear. CDR3 length: 14 residues. Between the trimmed V and J ends, which lost 6 bases and 5 bases, there was a span of 17 bases. CDR1 MNHNY and CDR2 SVGAGI come from the germline V gene (reference sequence). The CDR3 sequence: CASRESGRPHEQYF. In DNA form, the CDR3 reads TGTGCCAGCAGAGAATCAGGACGACCCCACGAGCAGTACTTC.

The CDR3 DNA sequence: TGCAGCGTTGAAGGGCTAGACAGGGGGAACACTGAAGCTTTCTTT. It specifies CSVEGLDRGNTEAFF. The chain uses TRBV29-1 and TRBJ1-1; 8 nucleotides align to TRBD1. The junction had 5 bases not matched to a gene; V was cut back by 1 base and J by 1 base. The CDR3 has 15 amino acids. CDR1 and CDR2 (germline): SQVTM, ANQGSEA.

CDR3 region: CASSLGVPSGRADTQYF. The CDR3 nucleotides are TGTGCCAGCAGCTTGGGTGTGCCTAGCGGGAGGGCGGATACGCAGTATTTT. V gene TRBV5-4 combines with J gene TRBJ2-3; 12 nucleotides align to TRBD2. Germline V lookup: CDR1 SGHNT, CDR2 YYREEE (reference sequence). Unmatched junction bases numbered 8, after V lost 0 bases and J lost 6 bases. The CDR3 covers 17 residues.

The CDR3 DNA sequence: TGCAGCGTTAGACAGGGCGATCAGCCCCAGCATTTT. It is translated as CSVRQGDQPQHF. V usage is TRBV29-1 and J usage is TRBJ1-5, with TRBD1 identical over 7 bases. Germline V CDR1 and CDR2: SQVTM, ANQGSEA. This CDR3 region has 12 residues. J was trimmed by 5 bases and V by 5 bases; bases with no gene match: 3.

The chain employs TRBV12-3 or TRBV12-4 and TRBJ2-5; D possibly corresponds to TRBD2 (6 bases). Trimming pared 2 bases from V and 1 base from J, leaving 8 bases between. This CDR3 contains 14 residues. CDR3 sequence: CASSLRTTQETQYF. The CDR3 coding sequence is TGTGCCAGCAGTTTACGGACTACCCAAGAGACCCAGTACTTC.

This rearrangement joins TRBV20-1 to TRBJ2-5; unclear D gene. CDR3 size: 13 residues. Trimming took 0 bases from V and 2 from J, leaving 7 bases between them. Germline V gene lookup returns CDR1 DFQATT and CDR2 SNEGSKA (reference sequence). CDR3 protein: CSARDQIQETQYF. CDR3 nucleotides: TGCAGTGCTAGAGACCAGATTCAAGAGACCCAGTACTTC.

This clonotype came up many times. The genes are TRBV24-1 and TRBJ2-1, with 8 nucleotides matching TRBD2. In germline, CDR1 is KGHDR, CDR2 SFDVKD. V shed 2 bases, J shed 3 bases, and the junction held 2 bases outside the gene matches. The CDR3 covers 15 residues. The CDR3 coding sequence is TGTGCCACCAGTGATTCTCTAGCGGGCTACAATGAGCAGTTCTTC. This gives the protein CATSDSLAGYNEQFF.

This clonotype occurred a few times. The chain has TRBV10-3 and TRBJ2-7; D remains ambiguous. This CDR3 contains 14 residues. V was shortened by 0 bases and J by 4 bases, with 10 bases between the two germline ends. Per the germline V gene, CDR1 is ENHRY and CDR2 is SYGVKD. Here the CDR3 reads CAISESTFGYEQYF. The DNA for the CDR3 is TGTGCCATCAGTGAGTCGACCTTCGGATACGAGCAGTACTTC.

The V call is TRBV2, the J call TRBJ2-5; 7 bases match TRBD1. CDR3 length: 14 amino acids. Germline-derived CDR1 and CDR2 are SNHLY and FYNNEI. J was trimmed by 0 bases and V by 6 bases; bases with no gene match: 4. In DNA form, the CDR3 reads TGTGCCAGCAGCTGGGGGACAGACCAAGAGACCCAGTACTTC. Its translation is CASSWGTDQETQYF.

The chain combines TRBV28 with TRBJ1-1; D not certain. The germline V gene has CDR1 MDHEN and CDR2 SYDVKM. The V end was cut by 3 bases, the J end by 6 bases, with 11 bases between. CDR3 size: 13 residues. The CDR3 loop is CASSFARASEAFF. In DNA, the CDR3 is TGTGCCAGCAGTTTTGCCAGAGCTTCTGAAGCTTTCTTT.

In its sample, this clonotype was seen a few times. The chain uses TRBV20-1 and TRBJ2-7; TRBD1 agrees at 11 bases. The CDR3 has 13 amino acids. Trimming took 7 bases from V and 6 from J; bases not matched to a gene: 8. Per the germline V gene, CDR1 is DFQATT and CDR2 is SNEGSKA (reference sequence). The CDR3 sequence is CSVSPGTGGEQYF. The DNA for the CDR3 is TGCAGTGTCAGCCCCGGGACAGGGGGCGAGCAGTACTTC.

This clonotype was seen a handful of times. This sequence joins TRBV5-4 and TRBJ2-7, with 7 bases identical to TRBD2. The V and J ends lost 4 bases and 3 bases, in that order; junction bases with no gene match: 13. The CDR3 is made up of 16 amino acids. CDR1 SGHNT and CDR2 YYREEE come from the germline V gene (reference sequence). The CDR3 bases are TGTGCCAGCAGCCCCCAAAGCGGGGAGCAAATCTACGAGCAGTACTTC. It codes for CASSPQSGEQIYEQYF.

This clonotype has just a few counts. The chain carries TRBV7-2 and TRBJ2-1, with 8 bases identical to TRBD1. Germline V gene sequence: CDR1 SGHTA, CDR2 FQGNSA. This CDR3 comprises 16 residues. Trimming at V came to 4 bases and at J to 2 bases, leaving 7 bases not matched to a gene. The CDR3 region is CASSSTGTGAYNEQFF. The CDR3 DNA sequence: TGTGCCAGCAGCTCAACCGGGACAGGTGCCTACAATGAGCAGTTCTTC.

The genes are TRBV6-2 or TRBV6-3 and TRBJ2-1, with a tentative D call TRBD2 (6 bases). The CDR3 extends over 15 amino acids. Germline CDR1 MNHEY, CDR2 SVGEGT. Trimming pared 6 bases from V and 0 bases from J, leaving 12 bases between. The CDR3 sequence is CASRPIGSSYNEQFF. The CDR3 nucleotides are TGTGCCAGCAGACCGATCGGGAGCTCCTACAATGAGCAGTTCTTC.

This chain uses TRBV6-2 or TRBV6-3 with TRBJ2-1; 8 positions match TRBD2. Germline V gene sequence: CDR1 MNHEY, CDR2 SVGEGT. This CDR3 comprises 15 residues. V gave up 0 bases and J gave up 7 bases; unmatched junction bases: 5. CDR3 nucleotide sequence: TGTGCCAGCAGTTACTCGGGACTAGGGTCAAATGAGCAGTTCTTC. This gives the protein CASSYSGLGSNEQFF.

The chain carries TRBV18 and TRBJ2-1; 7 bases agree with TRBD2. Germline lookup yields CDR1 KGHSH and CDR2 LQKENI. V was pared by 3 bases and J by 6 bases, with 8 bases of the junction left unmatched. This CDR3 spans 15 amino acids. The CDR3 spells CASSPLRGEANEQFF. DNA for the CDR3: TGTGCCAGCTCACCGCTACGGGGGGAGGCCAATGAGCAGTTCTTC.

This rearrangement joins TRBV19 to TRBJ2-2; 7 bases line up with TRBD2. The CDR3 is 15 residues long. Germline loops: CDR1 LNHDA, CDR2 SQIVND (reference sequence). The junction had 6 bases not matched to a gene; V was cut back by 3 bases and J by 5 bases. The CDR3 loop reads CASSIEGGPTGELFF. CDR3 bases: TGTGCCAGTAGTATCGAGGGAGGGCCTACCGGGGAGCTGTTTTTT.

The chain couples TRBV6-2 or TRBV6-3 to TRBJ1-5; no definite D call. The germline CDR1 and CDR2 sequences are MNHEY and SVGEGT. The CDR3 runs 14 residues. V dropped 0 bases and J dropped 7 bases, with 10 bases sitting between them. CDR3 DNA: TGTGCCAGCAGTTACTCGAGGGTAGACCAGCCCCAGCATTTT. Translation gives CASSYSRVDQPQHF.

This clonotype was seen more than once but under ten times. This chain links TRBV29-1 with TRBJ2-1; the D is unclear. Germline CDR1 and CDR2: SQVTM and ANQGSEA. This CDR3 region has 16 residues. V lost 3 bases to trimming and J lost 4 bases, with 19 bases between them. The CDR3 region has the DNA TGCAGCGTTGATGAAACGCGTCTCTGTACTTACAATGAGCAGTTCTTC. It codes for CSVDETRLCTYNEQFF.

This clonotype occurred a few times. The J gene is TRBJ2-7, the V gene TRBV5-1; D is perhaps TRBD1 (5 bases). Looked up from germline, CDR1 is SGHRS and CDR2 is YFSETQ. The germline V and J ends were trimmed by 9 bases and 2 bases, with 24 bases remaining between them. The CDR3 is 16 amino acids. CDR3 residues: CATSPLGQGSTYEQYF. CDR3 sequence (DNA): TGCGCCACCTCACCCCTGGGGCAGGGATCAACCTACGAGCAGTACTTC.